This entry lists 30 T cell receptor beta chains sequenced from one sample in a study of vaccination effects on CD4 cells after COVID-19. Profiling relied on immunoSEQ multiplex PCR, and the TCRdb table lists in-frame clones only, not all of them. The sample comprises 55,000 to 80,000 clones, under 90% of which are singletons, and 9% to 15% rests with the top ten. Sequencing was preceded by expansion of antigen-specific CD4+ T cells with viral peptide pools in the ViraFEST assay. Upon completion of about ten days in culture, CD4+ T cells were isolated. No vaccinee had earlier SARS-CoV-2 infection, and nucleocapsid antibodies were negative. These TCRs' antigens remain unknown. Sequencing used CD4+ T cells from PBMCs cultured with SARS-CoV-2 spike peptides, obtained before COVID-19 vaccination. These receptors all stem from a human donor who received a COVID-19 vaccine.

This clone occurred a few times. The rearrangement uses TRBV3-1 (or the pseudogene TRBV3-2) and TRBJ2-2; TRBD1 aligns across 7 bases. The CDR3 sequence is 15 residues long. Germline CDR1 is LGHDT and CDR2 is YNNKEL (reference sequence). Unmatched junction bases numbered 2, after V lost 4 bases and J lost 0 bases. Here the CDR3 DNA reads TGTGCCAGCAGCCGCAGGGGGACGAACACCGGGGAGCTGTTTTTT. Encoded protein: CASSRRGTNTGELFF.

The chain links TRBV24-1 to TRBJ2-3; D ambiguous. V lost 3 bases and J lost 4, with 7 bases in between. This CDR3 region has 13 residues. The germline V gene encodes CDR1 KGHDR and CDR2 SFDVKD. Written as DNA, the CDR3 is TGTGCCACCAGTGATGGGTCGGCAGATACGCAGTATTTT. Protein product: CATSDGSADTQYF.

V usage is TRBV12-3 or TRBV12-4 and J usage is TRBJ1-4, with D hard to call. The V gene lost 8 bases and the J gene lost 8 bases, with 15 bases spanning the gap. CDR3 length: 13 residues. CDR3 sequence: CASAGSRREKLFF. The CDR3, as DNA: TGTGCCAGCGCGGGGTCACGTCGGGAAAAACTGTTTTTT.

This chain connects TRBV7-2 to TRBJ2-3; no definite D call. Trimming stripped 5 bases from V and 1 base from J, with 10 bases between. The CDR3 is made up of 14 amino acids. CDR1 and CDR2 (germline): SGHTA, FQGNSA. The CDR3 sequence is CASSPPGRTDTQYF. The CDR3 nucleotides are TGTGCCAGCAGCCCCCCCGGACGCACAGATACGCAGTATTTT.

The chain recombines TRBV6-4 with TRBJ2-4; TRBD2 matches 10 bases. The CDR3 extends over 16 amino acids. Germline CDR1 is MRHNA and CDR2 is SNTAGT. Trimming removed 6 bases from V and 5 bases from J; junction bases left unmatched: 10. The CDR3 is CASSPSGGYWENIQYF. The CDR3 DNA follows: TGTGCCAGCAGCCCTAGCGGGGGCTACTGGGAAAACATTCAGTACTTC.

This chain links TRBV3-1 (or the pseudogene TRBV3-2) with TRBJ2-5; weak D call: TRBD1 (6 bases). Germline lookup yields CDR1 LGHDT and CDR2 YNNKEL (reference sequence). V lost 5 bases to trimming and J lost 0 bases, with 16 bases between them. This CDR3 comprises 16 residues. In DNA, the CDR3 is TGTGCCAGCAGCGACGCCCTGGACAGATACCAAGAGACCCAGTACTTC. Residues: CASSDALDRYQETQYF.

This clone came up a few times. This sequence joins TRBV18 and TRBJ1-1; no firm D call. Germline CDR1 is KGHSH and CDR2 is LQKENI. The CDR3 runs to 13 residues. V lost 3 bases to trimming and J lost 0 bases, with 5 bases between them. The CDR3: CASSPGLNTEAFF. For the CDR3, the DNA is TGTGCCAGCTCACCGGGCCTGAACACTGAAGCTTTCTTT.

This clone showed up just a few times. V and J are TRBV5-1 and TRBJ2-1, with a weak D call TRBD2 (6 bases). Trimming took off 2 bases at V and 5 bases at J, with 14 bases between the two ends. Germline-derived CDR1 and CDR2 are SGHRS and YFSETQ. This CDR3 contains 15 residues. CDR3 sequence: CASSFVPGGNNEQFF. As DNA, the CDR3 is TGCGCCAGCAGCTTTGTTCCCGGGGGAAACAATGAGCAGTTCTTC.

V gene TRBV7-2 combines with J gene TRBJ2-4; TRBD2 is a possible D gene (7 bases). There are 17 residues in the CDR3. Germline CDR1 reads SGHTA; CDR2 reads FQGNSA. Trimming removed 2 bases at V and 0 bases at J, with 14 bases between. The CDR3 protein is CASSLRGGGLAKNIQYF. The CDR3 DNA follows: TGTGCCAGCAGCTTAAGGGGCGGGGGCCTAGCCAAAAACATTCAGTACTTC.

The CDR3 spells CASRWDTPYDGYF. For the CDR3, the DNA is TGCGCCAGCAGATGGGACACTCCGTACGATGGGTATTTT. V gene TRBV5-1 combines with J gene TRBJ2-3; tentative D call: TRBD1 (6 bases). Germline-derived CDR1 and CDR2 are SGHRS and YFSETQ. Trimming stripped 5 bases from V and 14 bases from J, with 21 bases between. The CDR3 runs to 13 residues.

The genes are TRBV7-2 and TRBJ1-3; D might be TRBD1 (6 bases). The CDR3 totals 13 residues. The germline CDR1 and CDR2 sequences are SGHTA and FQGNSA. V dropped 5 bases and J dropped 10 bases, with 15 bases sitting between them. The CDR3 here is CASSTHNRETIYF. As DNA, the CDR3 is TGTGCCAGCAGCACCCATAACAGGGAGACCATATATTTT.

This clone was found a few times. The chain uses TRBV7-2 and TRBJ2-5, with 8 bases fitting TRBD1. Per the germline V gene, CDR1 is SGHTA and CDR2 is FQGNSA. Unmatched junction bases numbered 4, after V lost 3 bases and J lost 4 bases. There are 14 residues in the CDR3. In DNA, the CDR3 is TGTGCCAGCAGCTTCCCAGACAGGGGAGAGACCCAGTACTTC. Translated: CASSFPDRGETQYF.

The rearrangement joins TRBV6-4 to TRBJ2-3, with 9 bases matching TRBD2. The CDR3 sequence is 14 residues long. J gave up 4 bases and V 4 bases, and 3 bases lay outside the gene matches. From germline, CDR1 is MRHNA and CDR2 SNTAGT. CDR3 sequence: CASSGGGASDTQYF. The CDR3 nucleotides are TGTGCCAGCAGTGGCGGGGGGGCATCAGATACGCAGTATTTT.

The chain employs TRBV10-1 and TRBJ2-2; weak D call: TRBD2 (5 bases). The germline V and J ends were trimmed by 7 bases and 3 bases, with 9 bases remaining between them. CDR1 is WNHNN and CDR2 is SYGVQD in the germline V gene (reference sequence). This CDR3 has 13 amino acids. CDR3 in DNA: TGCGCCAGCACCCGGGGTGACACCGGGGAGCTGTTTTTT. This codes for CASTRGDTGELFF.

CDR3 region: CASSAIEASNVLTF. The CDR3 nucleotides are TGTGCCAGCAGCGCCATCGAGGCATCCAACGTCCTGACTTTC. This chain links TRBV9 with TRBJ2-6; D call uncertain. V was pared by 3 bases and J by 8 bases, with 12 bases between. Germline loops: CDR1 SGDLS, CDR2 YYNGEE. This CDR3 is 14 amino acids long.

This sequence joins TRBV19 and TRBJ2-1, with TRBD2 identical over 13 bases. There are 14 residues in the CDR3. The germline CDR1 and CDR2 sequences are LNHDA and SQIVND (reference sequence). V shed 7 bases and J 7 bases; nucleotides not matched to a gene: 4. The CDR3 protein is CASTLGLAGNEQFF. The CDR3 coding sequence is TGTGCCAGTACGTTGGGACTAGCGGGGAATGAGCAGTTCTTC. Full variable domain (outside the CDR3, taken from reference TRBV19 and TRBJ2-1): DGGITQSPKYLFRKEGQNVTLSCEQNLNHDAMYWYRQDPGQGLRLIYYSQIVNDFQKGDIAEGYSVSREKKESFPLTVTSAQKNPTAFYLCASTLGLAGNEQFFGPGTRLTVL.

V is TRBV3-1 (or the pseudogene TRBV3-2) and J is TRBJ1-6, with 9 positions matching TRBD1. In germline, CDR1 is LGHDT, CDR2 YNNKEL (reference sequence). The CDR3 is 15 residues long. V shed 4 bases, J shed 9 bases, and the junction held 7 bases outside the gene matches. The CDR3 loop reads CASSLGTGPFSPLHF. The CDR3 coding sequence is TGTGCCAGCAGCCTGGGGACAGGGCCCTTTTCACCCCTCCACTTT.

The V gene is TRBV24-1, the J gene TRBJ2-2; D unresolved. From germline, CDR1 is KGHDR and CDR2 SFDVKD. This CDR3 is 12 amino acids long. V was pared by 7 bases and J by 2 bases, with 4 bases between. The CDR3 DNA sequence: TGTGCCACCAGAGAAAACACCGGGGAGCTGTTTTTT. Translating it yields CATRENTGELFF.

The CDR3 DNA follows: TGTGCCAGCAGACGCGGGGAGACCCAGTACTTC. Encoded protein: CASRRGETQYF. The chain carries TRBV6-6 and TRBJ2-5; TRBD2 might be the D (5 bases). V was clipped by 6 bases and J by 5 bases, with 7 bases between them. Per the germline V gene, CDR1 is MNHNY and CDR2 is SVGAGI (reference sequence). The CDR3 consists of 11 residues.

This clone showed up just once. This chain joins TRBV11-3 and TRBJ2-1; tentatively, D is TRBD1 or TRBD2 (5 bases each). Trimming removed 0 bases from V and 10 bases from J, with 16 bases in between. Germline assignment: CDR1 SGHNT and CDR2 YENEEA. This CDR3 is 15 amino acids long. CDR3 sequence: CASSLDGATRREQFF. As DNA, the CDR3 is TGTGCCAGCAGCTTAGATGGGGCAACTAGGCGGGAGCAGTTCTTC. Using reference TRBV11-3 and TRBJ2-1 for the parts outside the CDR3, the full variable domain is EAGVVQSPRYKIIEKKQPVAFWCNPISGHNTLYWYLQNLGQGPELLIRYENEEAVDDSQLPKDRFSAERLKGVDSTLKIQPAELGDSAVYLCASSLDGATRREQFFGPGTRLTVL.

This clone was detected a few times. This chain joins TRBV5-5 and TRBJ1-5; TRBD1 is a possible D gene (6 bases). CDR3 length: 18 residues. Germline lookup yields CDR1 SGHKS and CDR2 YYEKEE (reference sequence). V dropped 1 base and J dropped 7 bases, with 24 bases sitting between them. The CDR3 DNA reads TGTGCCAGCAGCTTGTTCACTACCCTACAGGGAGGAGAGCAGCCCCAGCATTTT. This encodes CASSLFTTLQGGEQPQHF. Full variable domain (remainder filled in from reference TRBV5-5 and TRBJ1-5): DAGVTQSPTHLIKTRGQQVTLRCSPISGHKSVSWYQQVLGQGPQFIFQYYEKEERGRGNFPDRFSARQFPNYSSELNVNALLLGDSALYLCASSLFTTLQGGEQPQHFGDGTRLSIL.

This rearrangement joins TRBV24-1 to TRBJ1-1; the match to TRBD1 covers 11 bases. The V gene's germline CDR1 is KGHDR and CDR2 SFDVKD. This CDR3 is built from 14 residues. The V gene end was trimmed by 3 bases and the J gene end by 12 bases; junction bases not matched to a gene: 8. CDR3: CATSDPGGDRGTFF. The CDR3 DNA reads TGTGCCACCAGTGATCCTGGAGGGGACAGGGGGACTTTCTTT.

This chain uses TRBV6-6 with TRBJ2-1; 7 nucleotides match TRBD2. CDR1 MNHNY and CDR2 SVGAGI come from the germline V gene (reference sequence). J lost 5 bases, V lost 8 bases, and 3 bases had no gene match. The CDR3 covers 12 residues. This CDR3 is CASGRGNNEQFF. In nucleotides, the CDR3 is TGTGCCAGCGGGCGGGGGAACAATGAGCAGTTCTTC.

CDR3 in amino acids: CASSPRRGGAGGTDTQYF. The CDR3 DNA reads as TGTGCCAGCTCACCGCGACGGGGGGGCGCTGGGGGCACAGATACGCAGTATTTT. V and J are TRBV18 and TRBJ2-3; 8 bases are a match to TRBD2. J lost 1 base, V lost 3 bases, and 12 bases had no gene match. Germline CDR1 and CDR2: KGHSH and LQKENI. The CDR3 is 18 residues long.

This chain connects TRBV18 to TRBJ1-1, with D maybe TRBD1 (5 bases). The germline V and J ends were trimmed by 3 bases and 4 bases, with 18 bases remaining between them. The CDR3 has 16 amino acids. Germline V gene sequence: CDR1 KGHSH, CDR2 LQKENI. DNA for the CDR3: TGTGCCAGCTCACCCCCCTCGGGGAGGGGCGGCACTGAAGCTTTCTTT. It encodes CASSPPSGRGGTEAFF.

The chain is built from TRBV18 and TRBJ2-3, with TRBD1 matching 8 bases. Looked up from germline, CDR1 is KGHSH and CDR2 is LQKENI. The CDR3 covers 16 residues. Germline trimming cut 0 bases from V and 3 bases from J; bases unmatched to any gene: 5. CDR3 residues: CASSPPAGGPTDTQYF. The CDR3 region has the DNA TGTGCCAGCTCACCACCGGCAGGGGGCCCAACAGATACGCAGTATTTT. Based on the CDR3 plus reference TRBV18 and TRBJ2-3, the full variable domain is NAGVMQNPRHLVRRRGQEARLRCSPMKGHSHVYWYRQLPEEGLKFMVYLQKENIIDESGMPKERFSAEFPKEGPSILRIQQVVRGDSAAYFCASSPPAGGPTDTQYFGPGTRLTVL.

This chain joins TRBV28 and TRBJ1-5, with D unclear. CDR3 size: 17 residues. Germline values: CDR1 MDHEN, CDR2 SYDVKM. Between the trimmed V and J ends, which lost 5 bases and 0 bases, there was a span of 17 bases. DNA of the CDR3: TGTGCCAGCAGTGGCAACCATGGACGAATTAGCAATCAGCCCCAGCATTTT. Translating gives CASSGNHGRISNQPQHF.

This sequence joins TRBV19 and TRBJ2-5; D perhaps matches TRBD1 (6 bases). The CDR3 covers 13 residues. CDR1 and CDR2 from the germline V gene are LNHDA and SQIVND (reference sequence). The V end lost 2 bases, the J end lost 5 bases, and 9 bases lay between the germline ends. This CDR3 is CASSITGMETQYF. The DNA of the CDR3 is TGTGCCAGTAGTATAACAGGGATGGAGACCCAGTACTTC.

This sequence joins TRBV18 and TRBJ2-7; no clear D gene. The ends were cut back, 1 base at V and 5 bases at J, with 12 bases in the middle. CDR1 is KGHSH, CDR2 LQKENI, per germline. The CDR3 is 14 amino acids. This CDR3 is CASSPLGPGHEQYV. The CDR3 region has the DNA TGTGCCAGCTCACCACTTGGACCCGGGCACGAGCAGTACGTC.

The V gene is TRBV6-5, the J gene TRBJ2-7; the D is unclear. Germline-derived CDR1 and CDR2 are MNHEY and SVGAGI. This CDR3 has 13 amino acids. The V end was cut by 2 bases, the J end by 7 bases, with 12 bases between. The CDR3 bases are TGTGCCAGCAGTTACGTTCTGCCGCTTGAGCAGTACGTC. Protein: CASSYVLPLEQYV.